This T cell receptor (beta chain) came from a study of control samples from healthy donors and cancer patients. Clones were sequenced by immunoSEQ multiplex PCR, and TCRdb holds only the in-frame ones, with some missing. The repertoire includes 90,000 to 150,000 clones, around 92% of them detected once, and about 40% sits in the top ten. Comment on this clone: One junction end does not reproduce the germline sequence, and a read error may be involved.

The sequencing sample was made of blood. The sequence was collected from a man aged 50 to 59 in good health.

CDR3 loop: CASSIGHPDF. CDR3 coding DNA: TGTGCCAGCAGTATTGGACACCCTGACTTC. The genes are TRBV6-6 and TRBJ2-5, with a tentative D call TRBD1 (5 bases). CDR1 is MNHNY, CDR2 SVGAGI, per germline (reference sequence). The CDR3 loop spans 10 amino acids.